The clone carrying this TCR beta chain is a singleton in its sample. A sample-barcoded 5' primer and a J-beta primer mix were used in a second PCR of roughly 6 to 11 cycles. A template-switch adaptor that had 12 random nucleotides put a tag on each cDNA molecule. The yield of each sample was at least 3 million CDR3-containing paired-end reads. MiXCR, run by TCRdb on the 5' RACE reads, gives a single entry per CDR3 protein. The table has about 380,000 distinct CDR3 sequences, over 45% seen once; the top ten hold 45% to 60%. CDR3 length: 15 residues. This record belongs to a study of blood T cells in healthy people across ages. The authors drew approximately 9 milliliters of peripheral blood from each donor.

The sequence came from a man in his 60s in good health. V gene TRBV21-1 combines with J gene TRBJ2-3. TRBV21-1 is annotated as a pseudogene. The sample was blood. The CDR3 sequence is CASTVSGLSTDTQYF. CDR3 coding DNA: TGTGCCAGCACCGTCTCCGGCCTAAGCACAGATACGCAGTATTTT.